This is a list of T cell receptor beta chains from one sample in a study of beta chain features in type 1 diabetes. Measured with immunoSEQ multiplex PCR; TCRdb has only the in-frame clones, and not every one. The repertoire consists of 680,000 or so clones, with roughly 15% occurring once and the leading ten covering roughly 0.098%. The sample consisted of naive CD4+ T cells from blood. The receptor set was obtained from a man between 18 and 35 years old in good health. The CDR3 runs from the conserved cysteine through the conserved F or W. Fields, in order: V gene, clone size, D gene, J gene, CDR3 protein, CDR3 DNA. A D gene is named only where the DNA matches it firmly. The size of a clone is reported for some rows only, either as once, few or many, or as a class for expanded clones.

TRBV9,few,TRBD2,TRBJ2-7,CASSESGTSSSEQYF,TGTGCCAGCAGCGAATCCGGGACTAGCTCCTCCGAGCAGTACTTC
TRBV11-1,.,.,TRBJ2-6,CASDSSSGANVLTF,TGTGCCAGCGACAGCAGCTCTGGGGCCAACGTCCTGACTTTC
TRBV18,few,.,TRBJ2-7,CASSPPSLGATEQYF,TGTGCCAGCTCGCCTCCTAGCCTAGGGGCTACTGAGCAGTACTTC
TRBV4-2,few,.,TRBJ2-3,CASTTGSSWLTSSTDTQYF,TGTGCCAGCACCACCGGGTCGTCATGGCTGACTTCTAGCACAGATACGCAGTATTTT
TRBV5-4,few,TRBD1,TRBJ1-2,CASSYWRGPRGYTF,TGTGCCAGCAGTTACTGGAGGGGGCCGCGAGGCTACACCTTC
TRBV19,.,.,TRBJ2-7,CASSIGRELGSYEQYF,TGTGCCAGTAGTATAGGAAGGGAGCTGGGATCCTACGAGCAGTACTTC
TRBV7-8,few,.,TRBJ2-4,CASSSIRGGSIQYF,TGTGCCAGCAGCTCTATCAGGGGGGGCAGCATTCAGTACTTC
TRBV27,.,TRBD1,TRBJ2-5,CASSFVGQGEETQYF,TGTGCCAGCAGTTTCGTCGGACAGGGCGAAGAGACCCAGTACTTC
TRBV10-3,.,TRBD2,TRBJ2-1,CAIRHTPGLAGHEQFF,TGTGCCATCAGGCATACCCCGGGACTAGCGGGACATGAGCAGTTCTTC
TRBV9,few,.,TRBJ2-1,CASSVEPAVEDEQFF,TGTGCCAGCAGCGTAGAGCCAGCAGTAGAGGATGAGCAGTTCTTC
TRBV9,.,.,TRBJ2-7,CASSPAGTSSYEQYF,TGTGCCAGCAGCCCCGCCGGGACGAGCTCCTACGAGCAGTACTTC
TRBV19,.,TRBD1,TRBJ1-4,CASSSGTGNEKLFF,TGTGCCAGTAGCTCCGGGACAGGAAATGAAAAACTGTTTTTT
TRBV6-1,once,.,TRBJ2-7,CASIQRGSYEQYF,TGTGCCAGCATCCAAAGGGGGAGCTACGAGCAGTACTTC
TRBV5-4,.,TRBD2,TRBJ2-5,CASSLALASGSGETQYF,TGTGCCAGCAGCTTGGCCTTGGCTAGCGGGAGCGGAGAGACCCAGTACTTC
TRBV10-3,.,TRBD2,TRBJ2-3,CAIRGATSGGRPSTDTQYF,TGTGCCATCAGGGGCGCGACTAGCGGGGGCCGACCTAGCACAGATACGCAGTATTTT
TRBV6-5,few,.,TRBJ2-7,CASSYFSGNSYEQYF,TGTGCCAGCAGTTACTTTTCAGGAAATTCCTACGAGCAGTACTTC
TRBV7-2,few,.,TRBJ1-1,CASSLVEGLEAFF,TGTGCCAGCAGCTTAGTGGAGGGTCTTGAAGCTTTCTTT
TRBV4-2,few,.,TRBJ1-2,CASSQEFESRSNYGYTF,TGTGCCAGCAGTCAAGAATTCGAATCCCGTTCTAACTATGGCTACACCTTC
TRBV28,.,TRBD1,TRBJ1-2,CASSYDRGLGYTF,TGTGCCAGCAGCTATGACAGGGGGCTTGGCTACACCTTC